The present TCR beta chain was sequenced within a study of T-cell reconstitution after alpha-beta-depleted transplantation in children. This clonotype was observed a handful of times. Germline CDR1 is SNHLY and CDR2 is FYNNEI. This CDR3 is built from 14 residues. Trimming removed 8 bases from V and 4 bases from J, with 18 bases in between. A library of TCRbeta sequences, prepared with unique molecular identifiers, was generated. MiXCR, run by TCRdb on the PCR reads, gives a single entry per CDR3 protein. The sample consists of about 240,000 distinct CDR3 sequences, around 12% of them appearing once. The clonotype comes from a human donor who donated a stem cell graft to a child with acute lymphoblastic leukemia. This chain links TRBV2 with TRBJ2-7; D is unclear. The starting material was PBMCs from the stem cell graft donor, obtained from the stem cell graft. In DNA form, the CDR3 reads TGTGCCAGCGCGGAGACTGCTACAACTTACGAGCAGTACTTC. This sequence encodes CASAETATTYEQYF.